This is a list of T cell receptor beta chains from one sample in a study of blood T cell repertoires in COVID-19. TCRdb keeps only in-frame clones here, not all; method: immunoSEQ multiplex PCR. The sample has about 76,000 clones; over 70% are singletons. Sequencing used peripheral blood. These receptors originate from a man aged 50-60 years with active COVID-19. The CDR3 runs from the conserved cysteine through the conserved F or W. The D gene is left open where the match is weak. The size of a clone is reported for some rows only, either as once, few or many, or as a class for expanded clones.

V	J	size	D	DNA	CDR3
TRBV6-5	TRBJ2-2	-	-	TGTGCCAGCAGTCGACAGCCCACCGGGGAGCTGTTTTTT	CASSRQPTGELFF
TRBV18	TRBJ2-3	-	TRBD2	TGTGCCAGCTCCAAGGCGGGAGGGAGCACAGATACGCAGTATTTT	CASSKAGGSTDTQYF
TRBV9	TRBJ2-7	-	-	TGTGCCAGCAGCGTAGCCACAGGGGGGGGGCCCTACGAGCAGTACTTC	CASSVATGGGPYEQYF
TRBV3-1/TRBV3-2	TRBJ1-2	-	TRBD1	TGTGCCAGCAGCCACACGGGACAGGACTATGGCTACACCTTC	CASSHTGQDYGYTF
TRBV5-1	TRBJ1-1	-	-	TGCGCCAGCAGCTTGGAACAGTACACTGAAGCTTTCTTT	CASSLEQYTEAFF
TRBV7-9	TRBJ2-2	few	TRBD1	TGTGCCAGCAGTCCCGGGACAGGGGGCTGGGGCAACACCGGGGAGCTGTTTTTT	CASSPGTGGWGNTGELFF
TRBV10-3	TRBJ2-7	-	-	TGTGCCTCCTCTCGGGACATTCCCTACGAGCAGTACTTC	CASSRDIPYEQYF
TRBV18	TRBJ1-1	-	-	TGTGCCAGCTCACCAGGCGGGGTGAACACTGAAGCTTTCTTT	CASSPGGVNTEAFF
TRBV11-3	TRBJ2-1	-	TRBD1	TGTGCCAGCAGCTTAGGCGACCGGGGACAGGCTTACAATGAGCAGTTCTTC	CASSLGDRGQAYNEQFF
TRBV2	TRBJ1-2	-	-	TGTGCCAGCAGTGTTGACAGTACTATGGGCTACACCTTC	CASSVDSTMGYTF
TRBV5-1	TRBJ2-3	-	-	TGCGCCAGCAGCCTTGGACAGAGCACAGATACGCAGTATTTT	CASSLGQSTDTQYF
TRBV7-2	TRBJ2-2	few	TRBD2	TGTGCCAGCAGCTTAGGACTAGCGGGAGCCGGGGAGCTGTTTTTT	CASSLGLAGAGELFF
TRBV5-1	TRBJ2-7	-	-	TGCGCCAGCAGCTTGGGGACAGTTTCCTACGAGCAGTACTTC	CASSLGTVSYEQYF
TRBV19	TRBJ2-2	-	-	TGTGCCAGTAGTATGGCAAACCCTAACACCGGGGAGCTGTTTTTT	CASSMANPNTGELFF
TRBV3-1/TRBV3-2	TRBJ2-7	once	TRBD2	TGTGCCAGCAGCCACCGAGTAGCGGGAGAGTACGAGCAGTACTTC	CASSHRVAGEYEQYF
TRBV4-2	TRBJ1-5	-	-	TGTGCCAGCAGCCAAGAAGCCCGAGGAAATCTCAATCAGCCCCAGCATTTT	CASSQEARGNLNQPQHF
TRBV19	TRBJ1-2	-	TRBD1	TGTGCCAGTAGTAGGGGACAGTTCTATGGCTACACCTTC	CASSRGQFYGYTF
TRBV2	TRBJ2-2	once	-	TGTGCCAGTAGAGCGACAGCGAACACCGGGGAGCTGTTTTTT	CASRATANTGELFF
TRBV6-6	TRBJ1-1	-	-	TGTGCCAGCAGTCTGAGCAAAGCTTTCTTT	CASSLSKAFF
TRBV14	TRBJ1-2	-	-	TGTGCCACCCGGGCCCAGGGTTCCTATGGCTACACCTTC	CATRAQGSYGYTF
TRBV28	TRBJ2-7	-	-	TGTGCCAGCAGTTTATTTCGGGCCGGGAACTCCTACGAGCAGTACTTC	CASSLFRAGNSYEQYF
TRBV7-2	TRBJ1-2	-	-	TGTGCCAGCAGCCCGGGATACTATGGCTACACCTTC	CASSPGYYGYTF
TRBV28	TRBJ2-7	-	TRBD2	TGTGCCAGCAGGCCACTAGCGGGAGGCCTAGTCTACGAGCAGTACTTC	CASRPLAGGLVYEQYF
TRBV27	TRBJ2-5	-	TRBD2	TGTGCCAGCAGTTACAAATACCCGGGAGGAGGAGAGACCCAGTACTTC	CASSYKYPGGGETQYF
TRBV24-1	TRBJ1-5	-	-	TGTGCCACCAGTGACTCAGGGTTTACGAGCAATCAGCCCCAGCATTTT	CATSDSGFTSNQPQHF
TRBV5-4	TRBJ2-3	-	TRBD2	TGTGCCAGCAGCTGGGGACTAGCTCGGGGAGATACGCAGTATTTT	CASSWGLARGDTQYF
TRBV28	TRBJ2-6	-	-	TGTGCCAGCAGTTTAAGAAATACAGGACGCTCTGGGGCCAACGTCCTGACTTTC	CASSLRNTGRSGANVLTF
TRBV7-3	TRBJ2-1	-	TRBD2	TGTGCCAGCAGCATCACTAGCGGCTCCTACAATGAGCAGTTCTTC	CASSITSGSYNEQFF